These 16 T cell receptor beta chains came from one sample sequenced in a study of cytomegalovirus exposure and HLA in healthy donors. The study ran its PCR with 60 Vbeta and 13 Jbeta primers. Profiling relied on immunoSEQ multiplex PCR, and the TCRdb table lists in-frame clones only, not all of them. The sample contains fewer than 120,000 clones, nearly 80% of which appear only once. Sequencing was carried out using PBMCs. Every receptor here comes from a woman in her twenties or thirties in good health and CMV-seronegative.

This chain links TRBV7-9 with TRBJ2-7; D is perhaps TRBD1 (6 bases). V lost 0 bases and J 3 bases, leaving 12 bases between the germline ends. Germline-derived CDR1 and CDR2 are SEHNR and FQNEAQ (reference sequence). The CDR3 has 15 residues. The CDR3 spells CASSLAQGLSYEQYF. The CDR3 nucleotides are TGTGCCAGCAGCTTAGCGCAGGGGCTCAGCTACGAGCAGTACTTC.

V gene TRBV27 combines with J gene TRBJ1-2; 8 nucleotides match TRBD1. The CDR3 consists of 14 residues. The ends lost 5 bases at V and 4 bases at J; junction bases unmatched: 6. Germline V gene data show CDR1 as MNHEY and CDR2 as SMNVEV (reference sequence). The CDR3 nucleotides read TGTGCCAGCAGTCTCGGACAGGGTTTCTATGGCTACACCTTC. Its protein is CASSLGQGFYGYTF.

The DNA for the CDR3 is TGTGCCAGCAGTTACTCACAGGGCTTAAACACCGGGGAGCTGTTTTTT. As protein: CASSYSQGLNTGELFF. V is TRBV6-5 and J is TRBJ2-2, with D maybe TRBD1 (6 bases). The CDR3 contains 16 residues. V shed 0 bases and J shed 2 bases, with 10 bases lying between them. Germline values: CDR1 MNHEY, CDR2 SVGAGI.

V is TRBV4-1 and J is TRBJ1-2; TRBD1 agrees at 9 bases. Germline V gene data show CDR1 as MGHRA and CDR2 as YSYEKL. The CDR3 is 15 residues long. With V trimmed by 4 bases and J by 5 bases, 8 bases remained unmatched. The chain's CDR3 is CASSPMTGGSYGYTF. CDR3 DNA sequence: TGCGCCAGCAGCCCCATGACAGGGGGAAGTTATGGCTACACCTTC.

This CDR3 is CASSRLETGNSNQPQHF. In DNA form, the CDR3 reads TGCGCCAGCAGCCGATTGGAAACAGGGAATAGCAATCAGCCCCAGCATTTT. The chain is built from TRBV4-1 and TRBJ1-5, with a weak D call TRBD1 (6 bases). CDR1 and CDR2 (germline): MGHRA, YSYEKL. Trimming removed 4 bases from V and 0 bases from J, with 16 bases in between. The CDR3 is 17 residues long.

This chain joins TRBV28 and TRBJ1-1; D gene uncertain. The germline V gene has CDR1 MDHEN and CDR2 SYDVKM. The CDR3 is 14 residues long. Trimming removed 3 bases at V and 4 bases at J, with 12 bases between. The CDR3 sequence: CASSFGGIGTEAFF. Written as DNA, the CDR3 is TGTGCCAGCAGTTTCGGAGGGATCGGCACTGAAGCTTTCTTT.

The rearrangement links TRBV4-3 to TRBJ2-7; 12 nucleotides align to TRBD2. The CDR3 covers 15 residues. Germline V gene lookup returns CDR1 LGHNA and CDR2 YSLEER. J gave up 5 bases and V 5 bases, and 7 bases lay outside the gene matches. The CDR3 is CASSARLAGVHEQYF. In DNA form, the CDR3 reads TGCGCCAGCAGCGCCCGACTAGCGGGAGTTCACGAGCAGTACTTC.

This clone was recorded once. The CDR3 coding sequence is TGTGCCAGCAGTTACTCGGGGACTAGCGGGTTCTACGAGCAGTACTTC. Protein: CASSYSGTSGFYEQYF. V and J are TRBV6-5 and TRBJ2-7, with TRBD2 matching 12 bases. Germline V gene lookup returns CDR1 MNHEY and CDR2 SVGAGI. The CDR3 extends over 16 amino acids. The J segment lost 3 bases and the V segment lost 0 bases, leaving 3 bases of the junction unmatched.

The rearrangement links TRBV2 to TRBJ1-2; D is uncertain. The germline CDR1 and CDR2 sequences are SNHLY and FYNNEI. The CDR3 spans 12 residues. Trimming took 7 bases from V and 5 from J, leaving 11 bases between them. CDR3 sequence (DNA): TGTGCCAGCATGGGCTGGTTGTATGGCTACACCTTC. Translated: CASMGWLYGYTF.

This clone has just one count. V usage is TRBV9 and J usage is TRBJ2-6; D gene unclear. V shed 4 bases and J shed 2 bases, with 7 bases lying between them. This CDR3 comprises 14 residues. Germline CDR1 and CDR2: SGDLS and YYNGEE. The CDR3 protein is CASSKTPGANVLTF. CDR3 bases: TGTGCCAGCAGCAAGACTCCTGGGGCCAACGTCCTGACTTTC.

This clone appeared once. V usage is TRBV7-6 and J usage is TRBJ1-4; 8 bases are shared with TRBD1. The CDR3 loop spans 16 amino acids. The ends lost 7 bases at V and 6 bases at J; junction bases unmatched: 13. Looked up from germline, CDR1 is SGHVS and CDR2 is FNYEAQ. The CDR3 protein is CASTLVPGTGDEKLFF. The DNA of the CDR3 is TGTGCCAGCACCCTTGTCCCCGGGACAGGCGATGAAAAACTGTTTTTT. Full variable domain (remainder filled in from reference TRBV7-6 and TRBJ1-4): GAGVSQSPRYKVTKRGQDVALRCDPISGHVSLYWYRQALGQGPEFLTYFNYEAQQDKSGLPNDRFSAERPEGSISTLTIQRTEQRDSAMYRCASTLVPGTGDEKLFFGSGTQLSVL.

V usage is TRBV4-2 and J usage is TRBJ2-3, with 11 bases matching TRBD2. This CDR3 has 20 residues. V dropped 5 bases and J dropped 0; count of bases not matched to a gene: 16. Germline V lookup: CDR1 LGHNA, CDR2 YNFKEQ. The CDR3, as DNA: TGTGCCAGCAGCGCCCCGGGACTAGCGGACAGAAAGGGGAGCACAGATACGCAGTATTTT. The encoded protein is CASSAPGLADRKGSTDTQYF.

V usage is TRBV4-2 and J usage is TRBJ1-2; D unresolved. The V gene's germline CDR1 is LGHNA and CDR2 YNFKEQ. Trimming removed 0 bases at V and 0 bases at J, with 5 bases between. The CDR3 has 14 amino acids. The CDR3 DNA follows: TGTGCCAGCAGCCAAGAATCCACTAACTATGGCTACACCTTC. It yields the protein CASSQESTNYGYTF.

V is TRBV7-2 and J is TRBJ1-2; maybe TRBD1 (5 bases). The CDR3 is 15 amino acids. CDR1 is SGHTA and CDR2 is FQGNSA in the germline V gene. V dropped 0 bases and J dropped 0 bases, with 8 bases sitting between them. This CDR3 is CASSLASTANYGYTF. CDR3 nucleotides: TGTGCCAGCAGCTTAGCCTCGACAGCTAACTATGGCTACACCTTC.

The chain recombines TRBV29-1 with TRBJ2-3; no clear D gene. In germline, CDR1 is SQVTM, CDR2 ANQGSEA. Trimming removed 4 bases from V and 1 base from J, with 6 bases in between. This CDR3 is built from 12 residues. CDR3 DNA sequence: TGCAGCGTTGTGCAGGGCACAGATACGCAGTATTTT. Encoded protein: CSVVQGTDTQYF.

The V call is TRBV19, the J call TRBJ1-5; a possible D gene is TRBD1 (5 bases). The CDR3 sequence is 15 residues long. Germline CDR1 LNHDA, CDR2 SQIVND (reference sequence). V was trimmed by 5 bases and J by 0 bases, leaving 11 bases between them. In nucleotides, the CDR3 is TGTGCCAGTAGTCTGGGGGGGGGTAGCAATCAGCCCCAGCATTTT. Translated, it gives CASSLGGGSNQPQHF.